These 27 T cell receptor beta chains came from one sample sequenced in a study of cytomegalovirus exposure and HLA in healthy donors. Primers: 60 Vbeta forward and 13 Jbeta reverse. Assay used: immunoSEQ multiplex PCR; TCRdb lists only in-frame clones, some missing. The sample yields about 130,000 clones, roughly 89% seen once. Sequenced input: PBMCs. These receptors all stem from a woman in her twenties or thirties in good health and CMV-seronegative.

J is TRBJ1-3 and V is TRBV5-1, with D tentatively TRBD1 (5 bases). Germline CDR1 reads SGHRS; CDR2 reads YFSETQ. This CDR3 spans 15 amino acids. The ends were cut back, 4 bases at V and 0 bases at J, with 11 bases in the middle. In DNA, the CDR3 is TGCGCCAGCAGCATAGACAGCGTCTCTGGAAACACCATATATTTT. Translating gives CASSIDSVSGNTIYF.

This clone was detected only once. The chain is built from TRBV5-1 and TRBJ2-7, with D unresolved. Germline values: CDR1 SGHRS, CDR2 YFSETQ. The CDR3 consists of 13 residues. The V and J ends lost 0 bases and 1 base respectively, with 5 bases between them. The CDR3 DNA reads as TGCGCCAGCAGCTTGGATCTGTCCTACGAGCAGTACTTC. Amino acid sequence: CASSLDLSYEQYF.

The chain uses TRBV10-3 and TRBJ1-5; TRBD1 matches 7 bases. Germline V CDR1 and CDR2: ENHRY, SYGVKD. Losses at the gene ends were 1 base for V and 6 bases for J; bases not matched to a gene: 6. This CDR3 has 15 residues. The CDR3 region is CAISELTGSGQPQHF. DNA for the CDR3: TGTGCCATCAGTGAGTTGACAGGGTCCGGTCAGCCCCAGCATTTT.

The chain recombines TRBV30 with TRBJ2-5, with 7 bases aligning to TRBD1. The CDR3 spans 14 residues. Germline V gene sequence: CDR1 GTSNPN, CDR2 SVGIG (reference sequence). The V segment lost 1 base and the J segment 4 bases; nucleotides outside the gene matches: 6. CDR3 coding DNA: TGTGCCTGGAGTGGGGGACAGCCGTCAGAGACCCAGTACTTC. Translating gives CAWSGGQPSETQYF.

The V gene is TRBV28, the J gene TRBJ2-1, with D uncertain. The length of the CDR3 is 14 residues. Trimming stripped 3 bases from V and 5 bases from J, with 11 bases between. Germline V lookup: CDR1 MDHEN, CDR2 SYDVKM. The CDR3 DNA reads TGTGCCAGCAGTTTTTACGTGGCGGACAATGAGCAGTTCTTC. As protein: CASSFYVADNEQFF.

This rearrangement joins TRBV6-1 to TRBJ2-7; D gene uncertain. This CDR3 has 15 residues. The V gene's germline CDR1 is MNHNS and CDR2 SASEGT. V was clipped by 6 bases and J by 0 bases, with 15 bases between them. Here the CDR3 reads CASSETISSSYEQYF. CDR3 bases: TGTGCCAGCAGCGAAACCATTTCGAGCTCCTACGAGCAGTACTTC.

This chain joins TRBV2 and TRBJ2-1, with a possible D match to TRBD2 (5 bases). This CDR3 is 14 amino acids long. The germline CDR1 and CDR2 sequences are SNHLY and FYNNEI. V lost 2 bases and J lost 8, with 13 bases in between. In DNA form, the CDR3 reads TGTGCCAGCAGTGAACGCCGGCTAGCCTATGAGCAGTTCTTC. This encodes CASSERRLAYEQFF.

Only a few counts were recorded for this clone. This sequence joins TRBV7-2 and TRBJ2-7; 11 nucleotides agree with TRBD1. This CDR3 comprises 16 residues. Per germline, CDR1 SGHTA and CDR2 FQGNSA. Trimming cost V 5 bases and J 3 bases; bases outside gene matches: 9. CDR3 residues: CASSQDLGTGGYEQYF. The CDR3 nucleotides read TGTGCCAGCAGCCAAGATCTTGGGACAGGGGGCTACGAGCAGTACTTC.

The chain joins TRBV28 to TRBJ1-3, with 8 positions matching TRBD1. Germline V CDR1 and CDR2: MDHEN, SYDVKM. V was clipped by 5 bases and J by 4 bases; unmatched bases: 10. The CDR3 spans 16 residues. The chain's CDR3 is CASSAPGGFTGNTIYF. For the CDR3, the DNA is TGTGCCAGCAGTGCCCCAGGGGGCTTCACCGGAAACACCATATATTTT.

This clone was seen a handful of times. The J gene is TRBJ1-1, the V gene TRBV5-4; tentatively, D is TRBD1 (5 bases). The CDR3 runs to 13 residues. The V end was cut by 4 bases, the J end by 7 bases, with 14 bases between. Per germline, CDR1 SGHNT and CDR2 YYREEE (reference sequence). CDR3 nucleotide sequence: TGTGCCAGCAGCCCTAGAGGACACAATGAAGCTTTCTTT. Translating it yields CASSPRGHNEAFF.

This chain connects TRBV6-4 to TRBJ2-3; 10 positions match TRBD2. Losses at the gene ends were 4 bases for V and 1 base for J; bases not matched to a gene: 2. This CDR3 region has 15 residues. Per germline, CDR1 MRHNA and CDR2 SNTAGT. CDR3 in amino acids: CASSAGTSGTDTQYF. CDR3 sequence (DNA): TGTGCCAGCAGTGCCGGGACTAGCGGCACAGATACGCAGTATTTT.

Points on this clone: The same CDR3 arises from other DNA sequences in this sample as well. The chain joins TRBV7-2 to TRBJ2-7; 10 bases align to TRBD2. Trimming took 1 base from V and 2 from J; bases not matched to a gene: 2. Germline-derived CDR1 and CDR2 are SGHTA and FQGNSA. CDR3 length: 15 amino acids. The DNA of the CDR3 is TGTGCCAGCAGCTTAGGTCTAGCGGGAGCCTACGAGCAGTACTTC. Its translation is CASSLGLAGAYEQYF.

The chain combines TRBV6-6 with TRBJ2-1, with TRBD2 matching over 9 bases. Germline V gene sequence: CDR1 MNHNY, CDR2 SVGAGI (reference sequence). V gave up 2 bases and J gave up 6 bases; unmatched junction bases: 8. The CDR3 consists of 16 residues. The CDR3 coding sequence is TGTGCCAGCAGTTACGGGGGTGCTAGCGGGGTCAATGAGCAGTTCTTC. As protein: CASSYGGASGVNEQFF.

The chain uses TRBV5-8 and TRBJ2-5, with D possibly matching TRBD2 (5 bases). The CDR3 spans 14 residues. Trimming cost V 3 bases and J 5 bases, with 14 bases left between them. CDR1 is SGHTS and CDR2 is YDEGEE in the germline V gene. The CDR3 reads CASSSFGGRETQYF. For the CDR3, the DNA is TGTGCCAGCAGCTCTTTCGGAGGACGTGAGACCCAGTACTTC.

V and J are TRBV7-3 and TRBJ2-1; D may be TRBD2 (5 bases). CDR1 and CDR2 from the germline V gene are SGHTA and FQGTGA. The CDR3 runs 13 residues. The V end was cut by 2 bases, the J end by 7 bases, with 9 bases between. The CDR3 nucleotides are TGTGCCAGCAGCTTAGAGGGTTTGAATGAGCAGTTCTTC. Its translation: CASSLEGLNEQFF.

This clone was seen only once. The J gene is TRBJ2-1, the V gene TRBV11-2; 12 positions match TRBD2. Trimming at V came to 6 bases and at J to 8 bases, leaving 8 bases not matched to a gene. The CDR3 is 15 residues long. Germline lookup yields CDR1 SGHAT and CDR2 FQNNGV. The DNA for the CDR3 is TGTGCCAGCAGGCTGACTAGCGGGAGTTGGGATGAGCAGTTCTTC. Translating gives CASRLTSGSWDEQFF.

This clone was found once. This rearrangement joins TRBV19 to TRBJ2-5; D remains ambiguous. With 4 bases removed from V and 0 bases from J, the gap between germline ends came to 6 bases. Germline V CDR1 and CDR2: LNHDA, SQIVND (reference sequence). The CDR3 totals 13 residues. The CDR3 sequence is CASSRDNQETQYF. The DNA for the CDR3 is TGTGCCAGTAGTAGAGACAACCAAGAGACCCAGTACTTC.

This chain links TRBV28 with TRBJ1-2, with TRBD1 identical over 11 bases. The ends lost 7 bases at V and 3 bases at J; junction bases unmatched: 4. The CDR3 has 14 residues. Germline V gives CDR1 MDHEN, CDR2 SYDVKM. Written as DNA, the CDR3 is TGTGCCAGCACTGTGGGACAGGGGGACTATGGCTACACCTTC. Translated, it gives CASTVGQGDYGYTF.

The chain links TRBV2 to TRBJ2-3; 10 nucleotides agree with TRBD2. Germline V gene sequence: CDR1 SNHLY, CDR2 FYNNEI. CDR3 length: 18 residues. V trimming: 6 bases; J trimming: 4 bases; junction bases outside the gene matches: 16. The CDR3 here is CASRGEKGLAGVSDTQYF. The DNA for the CDR3 is TGTGCCAGCAGAGGGGAAAAAGGGCTAGCGGGAGTGTCAGATACGCAGTATTTT.

Here the CDR3 DNA reads TGTGCCAGCAGCGAGCCGAACACAGATACGCAGTATTTT. It specifies CASSEPNTDTQYF. This chain joins TRBV25-1 and TRBJ2-3; D gene ambiguous. The CDR3 spans 13 residues. Germline CDR1 MGHDK, CDR2 SYGVNS. Trimming left V 6 bases short and J 2 bases short, with 9 bases between.

The chain is built from TRBV28 and TRBJ1-6, with 9 bases matching TRBD1. The length of the CDR3 is 15 residues. V trimming: 5 bases; J trimming: 9 bases; junction bases outside the gene matches: 8. Germline CDR1 reads MDHEN; CDR2 reads SYDVKM. CDR3 in DNA: TGTGCCAGCAGTCCAAACAGGGGGCATGGTTCACCCCTCCACTTT. Encoded protein: CASSPNRGHGSPLHF.

The gene calls are TRBV7-9 and TRBJ2-7; the match to TRBD1 covers 9 bases. Germline assignment: CDR1 SEHNR and CDR2 FQNEAQ (reference sequence). There are 16 residues in the CDR3. Trimming removed 0 bases from V and 2 bases from J; junction bases left unmatched: 5. CDR3 in amino acids: CASSLARGQGAYEQYF. The CDR3 bases are TGTGCCAGCAGCTTAGCTCGGGGACAGGGCGCCTACGAGCAGTACTTC.

This sequence joins TRBV5-1 and TRBJ1-2; 8 nucleotides match TRBD1. In germline, CDR1 is SGHRS, CDR2 YFSETQ. J gave up 7 bases and V 1 base, and 6 bases lay outside the gene matches. The CDR3 is made up of 14 amino acids. CDR3 amino acids: CASSLSGQGPGYTF. CDR3 coding DNA: TGCGCCAGCAGCTTGTCTGGACAGGGACCTGGCTACACCTTC.

This clone was recorded once. The chain carries TRBV19 and TRBJ2-1; TRBD2 matches 11 bases. After removal of 5 bases from V and 7 bases from J, the junction contained 10 bases not matched to a gene. CDR1 is LNHDA and CDR2 is SQIVND in the germline V gene (reference sequence). This CDR3 contains 16 residues. The CDR3 nucleotides read TGTGCCAGTAGTCGCTTTAGCGGGGGGGCCGAGAATGAGCAGTTCTTC. It specifies CASSRFSGGAENEQFF.

The rearrangement links TRBV5-1 to TRBJ2-2, with 13 bases that match TRBD2. The CDR3 length is 19 residues. V lost 4 bases, J lost 0 bases, and 9 bases stayed unmatched. Germline CDR1 is SGHRS and CDR2 is YFSETQ. CDR3 DNA: TGCGCCAGCAGCCCAAGACTAGCGGGGGGCCTCTCGAACACCGGGGAGCTGTTTTTT. As protein: CASSPRLAGGLSNTGELFF.

The chain links TRBV11-2 to TRBJ2-5; TRBD2 agrees at 13 bases. Germline loops: CDR1 SGHAT, CDR2 FQNNGV. The CDR3 extends over 16 amino acids. With V trimmed by 4 bases and J by 0 bases, 2 bases remained unmatched. The CDR3: CASSSGLAGDQETQYF. CDR3 DNA: TGTGCCAGCAGCTCCGGACTAGCGGGAGACCAAGAGACCCAGTACTTC. Looking up the rest from reference TRBV11-2 and TRBJ2-5 gives the full variable domain: EAGVAQSPRYKIIEKRQSVAFWCNPISGHATLYWYQQILGQGPKLLIQFQNNGVVDDSQLPKDRFSAERLKGVDSTLKIQPAKLEDSAVYLCASSSGLAGDQETQYFGPGTRLLVL.

The CDR3 reads CASSQEIGQYRTNTIYF. The CDR3 DNA sequence: TGCGCCAGCAGCCAAGAGATTGGACAGTACAGAACGAACACCATATATTTT. The V call is TRBV4-3, the J call TRBJ1-3; D possibly corresponds to TRBD1 (6 bases). The V end lost 0 bases, the J end lost 7 bases, and 19 bases lay between the germline ends. Germline V gene data show CDR1 as LGHNA and CDR2 as YSLEER. This CDR3 contains 17 residues.